A single sample is the source of the 18 T cell receptor beta chains below, sequenced in a study of blood T cell repertoires in COVID-19. Only in-frame clones appear in the TCRdb table, and some are missing; sequencing was by immunoSEQ multiplex PCR. The profile shows 300,000 to 400,000 clones, 75% to 90% of them singletons. The sample taken for sequencing was PBMCs or T cells enriched from blood (not recorded which). The receptors shown here come from a man between 18 and 35 years old who had recovered from COVID-19.

The sample holds one count of this clone. V and J are TRBV19 and TRBJ2-1, with 8 positions matching TRBD1. This CDR3 comprises 15 residues. From germline, CDR1 is LNHDA and CDR2 SQIVND (reference sequence). Germline trimming cut 7 bases from V and 7 bases from J; bases unmatched to any gene: 12. The CDR3 spells CASTTTGGWGNEQFF. As DNA, the CDR3 is TGTGCCAGTACTACCACAGGGGGTTGGGGGAATGAGCAGTTCTTC. The full variable domain, in which reference TRBV19 and TRBJ2-1 provide the parts outside the CDR3, is DGGITQSPKYLFRKEGQNVTLSCEQNLNHDAMYWYRQDPGQGLRLIYYSQIVNDFQKGDIAEGYSVSREKKESFPLTVTSAQKNPTAFYLCASTTTGGWGNEQFFGPGTRLTVL.

The chain has TRBV24-1 and TRBJ2-7; D is perhaps TRBD2 (5 bases). V dropped 4 bases and J dropped 0 bases, with 9 bases sitting between them. Germline CDR1 is KGHDR and CDR2 is SFDVKD. CDR3 length equals 14 residues. CDR3 bases: TGTGCCACCAGTGACCCGGGATACTCCTACGAGCAGTACTTC. As protein: CATSDPGYSYEQYF.

The chain recombines TRBV19 with TRBJ2-1, with 7 bases identical to TRBD1. CDR3 length: 15 amino acids. Germline V gives CDR1 LNHDA, CDR2 SQIVND (reference sequence). Losses at the gene ends were 10 bases for V and 11 bases for J; bases not matched to a gene: 20. CDR3 residues: CAISEGTANSGQQFF. CDR3 nucleotides: TGTGCCATCTCCGAGGGGACAGCTAACAGCGGCCAGCAGTTCTTC.

This chain links TRBV6-4 with TRBJ1-1; D call uncertain. Germline lookup yields CDR1 MRHNA and CDR2 SNTAGT. The CDR3 runs 14 residues. V was cut by 5 bases and J by 4 bases, with 14 bases left in between. CDR3 region: CASSLNAAGTEAFF. The CDR3 coding sequence is TGTGCCAGCAGTCTAAATGCGGCGGGCACTGAAGCTTTCTTT.

In its sample, this clone was seen many times. J is TRBJ1-2 and V is TRBV7-9; D not resolved. This CDR3 region has 16 residues. Germline-derived CDR1 and CDR2 are SEHNR and FQNEAQ (reference sequence). The V gene lost 5 bases and the J gene lost 7 bases, with 23 bases spanning the gap. As DNA, the CDR3 is TGTGCCAGCAGCCCAGCGGCAGGCACGCTCTATGTTGGCTACACCTTC. Translated, it gives CASSPAAGTLYVGYTF.

This clone was detected ten times or more. The chain employs TRBV6-1 and TRBJ2-6; tentative D call: TRBD2 (5 bases). With 1 base removed from V and 4 bases from J, the gap between germline ends came to 11 bases. The CDR3 spans 16 residues. CDR1 and CDR2 (germline): MNHNS, SASEGT. CDR3 bases: TGTGCCAGCAGTGAAGAAGAGGGATCAGGGGCCAACGTCCTGACTTTC. Its translation: CASSEEEGSGANVLTF.

The V and J genes are TRBV7-6 and TRBJ2-2, with D maybe TRBD1 (5 bases). Trimming shortened V by 6 bases and J by 1 base, and 9 bases separated the two germline ends. This CDR3 spans 14 amino acids. Germline loops: CDR1 SGHVS, CDR2 FNYEAQ. The CDR3 sequence is CASRDTGNTGELFF. CDR3 bases: TGTGCCAGCAGGGATACAGGGAACACCGGGGAGCTGTTTTTT.

The rearrangement links TRBV27 to TRBJ1-2, with TRBD1 identical over 10 bases. Trimming cost V 4 bases and J 7 bases; bases outside gene matches: 6. Germline values: CDR1 MNHEY, CDR2 SMNVEV (reference sequence). The CDR3 has 14 amino acids. CDR3 bases: TGTGCCAGCAGTTACGGGACAGGGGATTTTGGCTACACCTTC. This codes for CASSYGTGDFGYTF.

This clone was seen just once. The chain joins TRBV7-3 to TRBJ2-3; D unresolved. Looked up from germline, CDR1 is SGHTA and CDR2 is FQGTGA. V dropped 5 bases and J dropped 5 bases, with 8 bases sitting between them. The CDR3 extends over 12 amino acids. CDR3 protein: CASSIGGDTQYF. CDR3 DNA sequence: TGTGCCAGCAGCATTGGCGGAGATACGCAGTATTTT.

This chain links TRBV5-1 with TRBJ2-5; 13 bases align to TRBD2. In germline, CDR1 is SGHRS, CDR2 YFSETQ. The CDR3 is 14 amino acids. V lost 4 bases, J lost 4 bases, and 1 base stayed unmatched. DNA for the CDR3: TGCGCCAGCAGCCGGACTAGCGGGAGAGAGACCCAGTACTTC. This translates into CASSRTSGRETQYF.

The chain combines TRBV4-1 with TRBJ1-2, with a weak D call TRBD1 (5 bases). The germline V gene encodes CDR1 MGHRA and CDR2 YSYEKL. The CDR3 is made up of 17 amino acids. Deletions cut 1 base from V and 6 bases from J, with 21 bases between. CDR3 in DNA: TGCGCCAGCAGCCAAGTTCTAACCACAGGCGGGAGAGATGGCTACACCTTC. As protein: CASSQVLTTGGRDGYTF.

V is TRBV19 and J is TRBJ1-5; 7 bases map to TRBD1. V lost 6 bases and J lost 5; bases outside the gene matches: 7. This CDR3 is built from 14 residues. Germline V lookup: CDR1 LNHDA, CDR2 SQIVND (reference sequence). The CDR3 sequence is CASSGTGDYQPQHF. The CDR3 DNA reads as TGTGCCAGTAGCGGTACAGGGGACTATCAGCCCCAGCATTTT.

This clone was seen just once. This rearrangement joins TRBV9 to TRBJ1-3, with D maybe TRBD1 (5 bases). V gave up 2 bases and J gave up 1 base, with 10 bases separating them. This CDR3 has 15 amino acids. Germline lookup yields CDR1 SGDLS and CDR2 YYNGEE. CDR3 DNA: TGTGCCAGCAGCGTGGCAGGGTGGTCTGGAAACACCATATATTTT. It codes for CASSVAGWSGNTIYF.

The chain couples TRBV29-1 to TRBJ2-1; D possibly corresponds to TRBD1 (5 bases). Germline V gives CDR1 SQVTM, CDR2 ANQGSEA. The CDR3 runs to 15 residues. The V end lost 7 bases, the J end lost 0 bases, and 16 bases lay between the germline ends. CDR3 in amino acids: CSAQLGAASYNEQFF. Here the CDR3 DNA reads TGCAGCGCCCAACTTGGGGCGGCCTCCTACAATGAGCAGTTCTTC.

The chain combines TRBV5-5 with TRBJ2-2; 9 bases agree with TRBD1. V was clipped by 4 bases and J by 2 bases; unmatched bases: 6. The CDR3 is 16 residues long. Germline values: CDR1 SGHKS, CDR2 YYEKEE (reference sequence). Here the CDR3 reads CASSTRTGENTGELFF. CDR3 coding DNA: TGTGCCAGCAGCACACGGACAGGGGAAAACACCGGGGAGCTGTTTTTT. Drawing the rest from reference TRBV5-5 and TRBJ2-2, the complete variable domain is DAGVTQSPTHLIKTRGQQVTLRCSPISGHKSVSWYQQVLGQGPQFIFQYYEKEERGRGNFPDRFSARQFPNYSSELNVNALLLGDSALYLCASSTRTGENTGELFFGEGSRLTVL.

This chain links TRBV14 with TRBJ1-2, with D possibly TRBD1 on 5 matching bases. The CDR3 is 18 residues long. Between the trimmed V and J ends, which lost 0 bases and 5 bases, there was a span of 22 bases. The germline CDR1 and CDR2 sequences are SGHDN and FVKESK. The CDR3 loop reads CASSQEDRWDSLLYGYTF. As DNA, the CDR3 is TGTGCCAGCAGCCAAGAAGATAGGTGGGACTCTCTTTTGTATGGCTACACCTTC.

This chain connects TRBV19 to TRBJ2-7; 7 bases agree with TRBD2. Per the germline V gene, CDR1 is LNHDA and CDR2 is SQIVND (reference sequence). Trimming removed 8 bases from V and 0 bases from J; junction bases left unmatched: 7. The CDR3 is made up of 14 amino acids. The CDR3 DNA sequence: TGTGCCAGTGGATTAGCGGGTGGCTCCTACGAGCAGTACTTC. This encodes CASGLAGGSYEQYF.

The J gene is TRBJ2-5, the V gene TRBV7-9, with 10 bases matching TRBD1. Germline loops: CDR1 SEHNR, CDR2 FQNEAQ (reference sequence). V trimming: 3 bases; J trimming: 2 bases; junction bases outside the gene matches: 9. The CDR3 is 17 amino acids. CDR3 DNA sequence: TGTGCCAGCAGCTTCTGGGGACAGGGGAGGGGACAAGAGACCCAGTACTTC. This sequence encodes CASSFWGQGRGQETQYF.